This T cell receptor (beta chain) emerged from a study of blood T cell repertoires in COVID-19. Study-wide context: From the United States, Italy and Spain came samples of acute and convalescent COVID-19. The cDNA or gDNA used as material had been derived from T cells, B-cell-depleted T cells, or PBMCs.

Methods used by the authors: Reference gene primers were amplified, and this amplification served to estimate nucleated cell counts. Repertoires were generated with immunoSEQ multiplex PCR, while TCRdb's copy carries only in-frame clones and drops some. V and J calls and clone size follow that table, whereas D and trimming were derived from the DNA. The sample carries approximately 250,000 clones, approximately 86% recorded once. The ends were cut back, 5 bases at V and 3 bases at J, with 9 bases in the middle. The germline V gene has CDR1 GTSNPN and CDR2 SVGIG (reference sequence). The CDR3 is 12 residues long.

The sequenced sample was peripheral blood. This clonotype originated in a man aged 30 to 39 with active or convalescent COVID-19. The chain carries TRBV30 and TRBJ2-3, with unresolved D. CDR3 amino acids: CAWSLVTDTQYF. In DNA form, the CDR3 reads TGTGCCTGGTCCTTAGTTACAGATACGCAGTATTTT.